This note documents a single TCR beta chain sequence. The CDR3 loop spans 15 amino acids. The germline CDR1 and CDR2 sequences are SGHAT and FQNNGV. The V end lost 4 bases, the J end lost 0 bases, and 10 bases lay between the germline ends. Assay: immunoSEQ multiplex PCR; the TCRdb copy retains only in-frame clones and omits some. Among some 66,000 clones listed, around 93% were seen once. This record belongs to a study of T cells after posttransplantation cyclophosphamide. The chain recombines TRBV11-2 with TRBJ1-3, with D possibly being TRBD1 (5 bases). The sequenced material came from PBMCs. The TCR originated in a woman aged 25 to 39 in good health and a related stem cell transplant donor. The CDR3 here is CASSWSGISGNTIYF. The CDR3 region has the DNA TGTGCCAGCAGCTGGTCAGGGATCTCTGGAAACACCATATATTTT. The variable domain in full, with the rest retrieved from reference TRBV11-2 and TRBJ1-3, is EAGVAQSPRYKIIEKRQSVAFWCNPISGHATLYWYQQILGQGPKLLIQFQNNGVVDDSQLPKDRFSAERLKGVDSTLKIQPAKLEDSAVYLCASSWSGISGNTIYFGEGSWLTVV.